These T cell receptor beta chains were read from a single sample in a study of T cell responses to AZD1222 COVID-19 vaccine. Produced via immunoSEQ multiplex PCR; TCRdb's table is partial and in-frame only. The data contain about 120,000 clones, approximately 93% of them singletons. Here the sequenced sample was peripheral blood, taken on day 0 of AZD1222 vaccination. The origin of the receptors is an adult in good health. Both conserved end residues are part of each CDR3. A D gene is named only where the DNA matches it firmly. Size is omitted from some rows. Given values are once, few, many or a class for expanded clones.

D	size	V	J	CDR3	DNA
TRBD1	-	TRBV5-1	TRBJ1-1	CASSPHPGQEQTEAFF	TGCGCCAGCAGCCCACACCCGGGACAGGAGCAAACTGAAGCTTTCTTT
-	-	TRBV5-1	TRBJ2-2	CASSPPADTGELFF	TGCGCCAGCAGCCCCCCAGCGGACACCGGGGAGCTGTTTTTT
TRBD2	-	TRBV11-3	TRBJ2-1	CASSFSGSKEQFF	TGTGCCAGCAGCTTTAGCGGGAGTAAAGAGCAGTTCTTC
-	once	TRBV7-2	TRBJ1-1	CASSLQGMNTEAFF	TGTGCCAGCAGCTTGCAGGGCATGAACACTGAAGCTTTCTTT
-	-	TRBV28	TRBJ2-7	CASRPTWDGRHEQYF	TGTGCCAGCAGACCCACATGGGACGGAAGGCACGAGCAGTACTTC
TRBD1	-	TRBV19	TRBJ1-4	CASSIGGTVNEKLFF	TGTGCCAGTAGTATTGGCGGGACAGTGAATGAAAAACTGTTTTTT
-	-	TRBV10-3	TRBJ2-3	CAIGGIRGISTDTQYF	TGTGCCATCGGGGGTATTAGGGGGATTAGCACAGATACGCAGTATTTT
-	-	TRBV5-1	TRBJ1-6	CASGQAGAPLHF	TGCGCCAGCGGGCAGGCCGGTGCACCCCTCCACTTT
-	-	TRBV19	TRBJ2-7	CASSIGGASYEQYF	TGTGCCAGTAGTATAGGGGGGGCCTCCTACGAGCAGTACTTC
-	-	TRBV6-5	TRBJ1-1	CASSYSRGLGRTEAFF	TGTGCCAGCAGTTACTCGAGAGGTTTGGGACGCACTGAAGCTTTCTTT
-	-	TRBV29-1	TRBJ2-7	CSVRGLSSYEQYF	TGCAGCGTTCGAGGACTAAGTTCGTACGAGCAGTACTTC
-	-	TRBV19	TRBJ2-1	CASNRGGTYNEQFF	TGTGCCAGTAACCGGGGCGGGACCTACAATGAGCAGTTCTTC
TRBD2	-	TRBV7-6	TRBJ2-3	CASSLHRRLAGEGTDTQYF	TGTGCCAGCAGCCTCCACAGGAGACTAGCGGGAGAGGGCACAGATACGCAGTATTTT
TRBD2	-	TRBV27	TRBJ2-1	CASSLSSREYYNEQFF	TGTGCCAGCAGTTTATCGTCGCGGGAGTACTACAATGAGCAGTTCTTC
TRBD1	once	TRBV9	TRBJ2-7	CASSVGGTAEQYF	TGTGCCAGCAGCGTAGGGGGGACAGCCGAGCAGTACTTC
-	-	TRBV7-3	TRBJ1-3	CASSNGGAIYF	TGTGCCAGCAGCAATGGGGGGGCCATATATTTT
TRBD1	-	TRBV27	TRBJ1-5	CASSLLGQVSNQPQHF	TGTGCCAGCAGTTTGCTTGGACAGGTTAGCAATCAGCCCCAGCATTTT
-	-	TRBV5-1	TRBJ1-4	CASRFTGNEKLFF	TGCGCCAGCAGATTCACGGGGAATGAAAAACTGTTTTTT
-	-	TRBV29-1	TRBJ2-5	CSVGTVEETQYF	TGCAGCGTTGGGACGGTTGAAGAGACCCAGTACTTC
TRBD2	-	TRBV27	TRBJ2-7	CASSFSSGLGYEQYF	TGTGCCAGCAGTTTCTCTAGCGGATTAGGGTACGAGCAGTACTTC
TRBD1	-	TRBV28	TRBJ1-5	CASSFVDREGQPQHF	TGTGCCAGCAGTTTTGTCGACAGGGAGGGTCAGCCCCAGCATTTT
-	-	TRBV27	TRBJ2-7	CASSAGQLSSYEQYF	TGTGCCAGCAGCGCCGGACAGCTAAGCTCCTACGAGCAGTACTTC
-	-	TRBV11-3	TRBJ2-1	CASSFSLGSYNEQFF	TGTGCCAGCAGCTTTAGCCTTGGCTCCTACAATGAGCAGTTCTTC
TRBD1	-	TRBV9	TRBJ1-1	CASSDDRGPEAFF	TGTGCCAGCAGCGACGACAGGGGGCCTGAAGCTTTCTTT
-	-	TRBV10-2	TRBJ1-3	CASSVGDFSGNTIYF	TGCGCCAGCAGCGTCGGGGATTTCTCTGGAAACACCATATATTTT
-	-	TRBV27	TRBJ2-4	CASRSAGTIRDKNIQYF	TGTGCCAGCAGAAGCGCCGGGACAATCAGAGACAAAAACATTCAGTACTTC
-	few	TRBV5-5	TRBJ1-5	CASSLGLNQPQHF	TGTGCCAGCAGCTTGGGTTTGAATCAGCCCCAGCATTTT
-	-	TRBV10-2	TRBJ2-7	CASSDRGASLYEQYF	TGCGCCAGCAGTGATAGGGGAGCTTCCCTTTACGAGCAGTACTTC
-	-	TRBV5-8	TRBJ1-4	CASSFLGGTNEKLFF	TGTGCCAGCAGCTTTTTAGGAGGAACTAATGAAAAACTGTTTTTT
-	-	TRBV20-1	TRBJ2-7	CSASIGQQYF	TGCAGTGCTAGTATTGGACAGCAGTACTTC
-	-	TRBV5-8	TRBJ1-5	CASSPGREVQPQHF	TGTGCCAGCAGCCCAGGGAGGGAGGTTCAGCCCCAGCATTTT
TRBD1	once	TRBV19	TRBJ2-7	CASSTGGYEQYF	TGTGCCAGTAGTACAGGGGGCTACGAGCAGTACTTC
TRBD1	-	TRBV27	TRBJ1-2	CASSLGRGQGYGYTF	TGTGCCAGCAGTTTAGGCAGGGGGCAGGGCTATGGCTACACCTTC
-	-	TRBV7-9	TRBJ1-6	CASSLFPRVAGDSPLHF	TGTGCCAGCAGCTTATTCCCCAGGGTGGCGGGGGACTCACCCCTCCACTTT
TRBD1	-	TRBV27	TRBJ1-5	CASSFFYGQGPGPQHF	TGTGCCAGCAGTTTTTTTTACGGACAGGGACCTGGGCCCCAGCATTTT
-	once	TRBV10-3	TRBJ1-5	CAISERQLNQPQHF	TGTGCCATCAGTGAACGACAGCTCAATCAGCCCCAGCATTTT
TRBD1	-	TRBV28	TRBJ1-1	CASSFSSTGSQAFF	TGTGCCAGCAGTTTTTCATCGACAGGGTCTCAAGCTTTCTTT
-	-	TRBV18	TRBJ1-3	CASSPPSGNTIYF	TGTGCCAGCTCACCACCATCTGGAAACACCATATATTTT
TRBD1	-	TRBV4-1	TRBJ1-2	CASSQGQGLGGYTF	TGCGCCAGCAGCCAAGGACAGGGTCTCGGGGGCTACACCTTC
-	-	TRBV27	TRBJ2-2	CASRKAVSAGELFF	TGTGCCAGCAGGAAGGCAGTTAGCGCCGGGGAGCTGTTTTTT
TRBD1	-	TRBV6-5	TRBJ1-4	CASSPRQGRNEKLFF	TGTGCCAGCAGTCCCCGACAGGGAAGGAATGAAAAACTGTTTTTT
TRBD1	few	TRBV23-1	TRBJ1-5	CASSQPHGGQDGQPQHF	TGCGCCAGCAGTCAACCCCACGGGGGACAGGATGGTCAGCCCCAGCATTTT
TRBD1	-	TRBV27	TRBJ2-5	CASSLYRGLTETQYF	TGTGCCAGCAGTTTATATAGGGGGCTCACAGAGACCCAGTACTTC
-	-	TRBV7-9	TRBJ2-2	CASSSGELFF	TGTGCCAGCAGCTCCGGGGAGCTGTTTTTT
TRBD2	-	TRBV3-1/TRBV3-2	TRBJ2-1	CASSRGLAGNNEQFF	TGTGCCAGCAGCCGTGGACTAGCGGGGAACAATGAGCAGTTCTTC